Presented here are 4 T cell receptor beta chains from one specimen sequenced in a study of blood T cell repertoires in COVID-19. Sequencing used immunoSEQ multiplex PCR; TCRdb keeps in-frame clones, though not all of them. The sample lists around 400,000 clones; over 75% were seen once. Input material: PBMCs or T cells enriched from blood (not recorded which). The receptor set was obtained from a woman aged 18 to 35 who had been exposed to COVID-19.

The J gene is TRBJ2-7, the V gene TRBV19, with TRBD1 as a possible D gene (5 bases). Trimming removed 3 bases at V and 2 bases at J, with 11 bases between. The germline V gene encodes CDR1 LNHDA and CDR2 SQIVND (reference sequence). CDR3 length equals 14 residues. In nucleotides, the CDR3 is TGTGCCAGTAGTATCTCCCAGGGAACCTACGAGCAGTACTTC. As protein: CASSISQGTYEQYF. Full variable domain (remainder filled in from reference TRBV19 and TRBJ2-7): DGGITQSPKYLFRKEGQNVTLSCEQNLNHDAMYWYRQDPGQGLRLIYYSQIVNDFQKGDIAEGYSVSREKKESFPLTVTSAQKNPTAFYLCASSISQGTYEQYFGPGTRLTVT.

The rearrangement uses TRBV5-6 and TRBJ1-2, with 8 bases that match TRBD1. The CDR3 consists of 13 residues. The germline V gene encodes CDR1 SGHDT and CDR2 YYEEEE. Trimming cost V 2 bases and J 7 bases; bases outside gene matches: 4. CDR3 protein: CASSLQGGFGYTF. In DNA, the CDR3 is TGTGCCAGCAGCTTACAGGGGGGGTTTGGCTACACCTTC.

CDR3 loop: CASSYTGNTEAFF. The DNA for the CDR3 is TGTGCCAGCAGCTACACAGGTAACACTGAAGCTTTCTTT. V is TRBV7-9 and J is TRBJ1-1, with D tentatively TRBD1 (5 bases). Trimming shortened V by 4 bases and J by 2 bases, and 8 bases separated the two germline ends. CDR1 is SEHNR, CDR2 FQNEAQ, per germline (reference sequence). The CDR3 totals 13 residues.

The rearrangement links TRBV14 to TRBJ2-7, with TRBD1 matching 9 bases. CDR3 length: 17 amino acids. V gave up 4 bases and J gave up 6 bases; unmatched junction bases: 16. Germline V gene lookup returns CDR1 SGHDN and CDR2 FVKESK. This CDR3 reads CASSLLTPDRGRSEQYF. The CDR3 DNA follows: TGTGCCAGCAGCCTCTTGACCCCGGACAGGGGACGGTCCGAGCAGTACTTC.